This record covers a single T cell receptor (beta chain). No antigen is known for it. The data derive from a study of cytotoxic CD8 clonotypes in ibrutinib-treated CLL. A 1 in 200,000 to 1 in 1 million T cell depth was the sequencing target. Sequenced by immunoSEQ multiplex PCR; TCRdb stores in-frame clones only, minus some. Altogether fewer than 400,000 clones are present, roughly 67% being singletons, with the ten largest covering roughly 6.7%. Study observations and caveats: Treatment saw public clonotypes, which were uncommon, either contract or stay stable. Having risen at ibrutinib response, clonality had fallen back toward baseline by progression.

Germline V gene lookup returns CDR1 SGHTA and CDR2 FQGNSA. CDR3 length equals 16 residues. V lost 2 bases to trimming and J lost 5 bases; unmatched junction nucleotides: 7. The specimen was PBMCs, collected after 36 months of ibrutinib treatment. The gene calls are TRBV7-2 and TRBJ2-5, with 11 bases fitting TRBD2. The sequence was obtained from a human donor with chronic lymphocytic leukemia. The CDR3: CASSLTSGRGGETQYF. DNA for the CDR3: TGTGCCAGCAGCTTAACTAGCGGGAGAGGGGGGGAGACCCAGTACTTC.